Below, 23 T cell receptor beta chains from the same sample are listed, as sequenced in a study of control samples from healthy donors and cancer patients. Using immunoSEQ multiplex PCR, the repertoire was profiled, and TCRdb retains in-frame clones only, with some absent. This table holds about 130,000 clones, over 80% found once. Material for sequencing was PBMCs. These receptors came from an elderly man with head and neck cancer.

V gene TRBV19 combines with J gene TRBJ2-5; the match to TRBD1 covers 7 bases. This CDR3 has 13 residues. From germline, CDR1 is LNHDA and CDR2 SQIVND (reference sequence). V was clipped by 5 bases and J by 5 bases; unmatched bases: 5. The CDR3 sequence: CASSRTGQETQYF. In DNA, the CDR3 is TGTGCCAGTAGTCGGACAGGCCAGGAGACCCAGTACTTC.

The chain uses TRBV19 and TRBJ2-1; D is possibly TRBD2 (6 bases). This CDR3 has 16 residues. Germline-derived CDR1 and CDR2 are LNHDA and SQIVND (reference sequence). V shed 1 base and J shed 4 bases, with 14 bases lying between them. The CDR3 sequence is CASSIGRLALYNEQFF. CDR3 DNA: TGTGCCAGTAGTATAGGGCGGCTAGCGCTTTACAATGAGCAGTTCTTC.

J is TRBJ2-2 and V is TRBV5-1, with a weak D call TRBD2 (5 bases). CDR1 is SGHRS and CDR2 is YFSETQ in the germline V gene. The V and J ends lost 4 bases and 4 bases respectively, with 14 bases between them. The CDR3 runs 15 residues. CDR3 protein: CASSRTRGSTGELFF. CDR3 DNA sequence: TGCGCCAGCAGCAGGACCCGGGGTTCCACCGGGGAGCTGTTTTTT. Filled out from reference TRBV5-1 and TRBJ2-2, the complete variable domain reads KAGVTQTPRYLIKTRGQQVTLSCSPISGHRSVSWYQQTPGQGLQFLFEYFSETQRNKGNFPGRFSGRQFSNSRSEMNVSTLELGDSALYLCASSRTRGSTGELFFGEGSRLTVL.

Only one count was recorded for this clone. This chain joins TRBV4-3 and TRBJ2-7; 10 bases align to TRBD1. Germline assignment: CDR1 LGHNA and CDR2 YSLEER. Trimming cost V 3 bases and J 4 bases; bases outside gene matches: 6. This CDR3 region has 15 residues. This chain's CDR3 is CASSQGRGQGYEQYF. The CDR3 DNA sequence: TGCGCCAGCAGCCAGGGGAGGGGACAGGGGTACGAGCAGTACTTC.

In its sample, this clone was seen a few times. The chain joins TRBV10-1 to TRBJ2-4; 7 nucleotides match TRBD1. With 10 bases clipped from V and 0 bases from J, the junction kept 9 bases outside the gene matches. CDR3 length equals 15 residues. From germline, CDR1 is WNHNN and CDR2 SYGVQD (reference sequence). The CDR3 is CATYRGTLAKNIQYF. CDR3 coding DNA: TGCGCCACCTACAGGGGCACCCTAGCCAAAAACATTCAGTACTTC.

The chain has TRBV28 and TRBJ1-2; TRBD1 aligns across 7 bases. Germline CDR1 and CDR2: MDHEN and SYDVKM. This CDR3 is built from 14 residues. After removal of 2 bases from V and 8 bases from J, the junction contained 8 bases not matched to a gene. CDR3 region: CASSLGSTGLGYTF. In nucleotides, the CDR3 is TGTGCCAGCAGTTTAGGGTCGACAGGGCTCGGCTACACCTTC.

The chain links TRBV4-1 to TRBJ1-5; TRBD1 agrees at 7 bases. In germline, CDR1 is MGHRA, CDR2 YSYEKL. V lost 5 bases to trimming and J lost 6 bases; unmatched junction nucleotides: 10. This CDR3 spans 15 amino acids. CDR3: CASSDPTGTGQPQHF. CDR3 in DNA: TGCGCCAGCAGCGACCCGACAGGGACGGGTCAGCCCCAGCATTTT.

CDR3 coding DNA: TGCGCCACAAAGGGGGCTGGCTACACCTTC. Amino acid sequence: CATKGAGYTF. The chain recombines TRBV4-1 with TRBJ1-2; TRBD1 matches 7 bases. The V segment lost 10 bases and the J segment 7 bases; nucleotides outside the gene matches: 3. The CDR3 length is 10 residues. Germline values: CDR1 MGHRA, CDR2 YSYEKL.

This clone has only one observation. The gene calls are TRBV7-2 and TRBJ2-1; D is unclear. The CDR3 spans 14 residues. Trimming took 3 bases from V and 5 from J, leaving 11 bases between them. Germline V gene lookup returns CDR1 SGHTA and CDR2 FQGNSA. CDR3 sequence: CASSFSRYHNEQFF. The CDR3 DNA reads TGTGCCAGCAGCTTTAGTCGGTACCACAATGAGCAGTTCTTC.

The V call is TRBV19, the J call TRBJ1-1; 7 bases are shared with TRBD1. CDR1 and CDR2 (germline): LNHDA, SQIVND (reference sequence). The CDR3 totals 15 residues. Trimming took 4 bases from V and 0 from J; bases not matched to a gene: 5. CDR3 protein: CASSTRTGLNTEAFF. CDR3 DNA: TGTGCCAGTAGTACCCGGACAGGACTGAACACTGAAGCTTTCTTT.

The chain links TRBV27 to TRBJ2-3; TRBD2 matches 9 bases. This CDR3 region has 13 residues. Germline V gives CDR1 MNHEY, CDR2 SMNVEV (reference sequence). The V segment lost 4 bases and the J segment 5 bases; nucleotides outside the gene matches: 1. This chain's CDR3 is CASSSLAGDTQYF. The DNA of the CDR3 is TGTGCCAGCAGTTCACTAGCGGGAGATACGCAGTATTTT.

The rearrangement joins TRBV3-1 (or the pseudogene TRBV3-2) to TRBJ2-3; TRBD2 aligns across 7 bases. The CDR3 contains 15 residues. Germline values: CDR1 LGHDT, CDR2 YNNKEL (reference sequence). The trim removed 1 base at V and 6 bases at J, leaving 7 bases unmatched. For the CDR3, the DNA is TGTGCCAGCAGCCAAGTGATAGGGCGGGGGGATACGCAGTATTTT. Its protein product is CASSQVIGRGDTQYF.

The chain combines TRBV5-6 with TRBJ1-1, with 10 bases aligning to TRBD1. Per the germline V gene, CDR1 is SGHDT and CDR2 is YYEEEE. The CDR3 has 15 residues. V was clipped by 3 bases and J by 5 bases; unmatched bases: 7. DNA of the CDR3: TGTGCCAGCAGCTATCTTGACAGGGGGCGAACTGAAGCTTTCTTT. Amino acids: CASSYLDRGRTEAFF. Looking up the rest from reference TRBV5-6 and TRBJ1-1 gives the full variable domain: DAGVTQSPTHLIKTRGQQVTLRCSPKSGHDTVSWYQQALGQGPQFIFQYYEEEERQRGNFPDRFSGHQFPNYSSELNVNALLLGDSALYLCASSYLDRGRTEAFFGQGTRLTVV.

The chain carries TRBV5-5 and TRBJ2-7; 7 bases fit TRBD1. Looked up from germline, CDR1 is SGHKS and CDR2 is YYEKEE (reference sequence). J gave up 2 bases and V 8 bases, and 10 bases lay outside the gene matches. The CDR3 totals 14 residues. The CDR3 DNA reads TGTGCCAGTAGCGAGGGGGCCCCTACCTACGAGCAGTACTTC. This translates into CASSEGAPTYEQYF.

The J gene is TRBJ2-1, the V gene TRBV5-1; TRBD1 matches at 9 bases. The trim removed 7 bases at V and 4 bases at J, leaving 9 bases unmatched. The CDR3 is made up of 15 amino acids. Germline CDR1 is SGHRS and CDR2 is YFSETQ. The CDR3 region has the DNA TGCGCCAGCCAGCCGAGCGGGACAGGGTACAATGAGCAGTTCTTC. Translation gives CASQPSGTGYNEQFF.

The rearrangement links TRBV5-1 to TRBJ1-2; D is possibly TRBD1 (6 bases). The CDR3 has 16 residues. Germline-derived CDR1 and CDR2 are SGHRS and YFSETQ. V shed 3 bases and J shed 4 bases, with 19 bases lying between them. The chain's CDR3 is CASSSQGGERGYGYTF. The DNA of the CDR3 is TGCGCCAGCAGCTCCCAAGGGGGGGAGAGAGGCTATGGCTACACCTTC.

This clone has a single count. The V call is TRBV18, the J call TRBJ1-6, with D uncertain. V lost 0 bases, J lost 10 bases, and 7 bases lay in between. Germline V CDR1 and CDR2: KGHSH, LQKENI. The CDR3 is 13 residues long. CDR3 DNA: TGTGCCAGCTCACCACCAGCGAGCTCACCCCTCCACTTT. Its protein is CASSPPASSPLHF.

J is TRBJ2-7 and V is TRBV4-1; 9 nucleotides match TRBD2. After removal of 1 base from V and 4 bases from J, the junction contained 8 bases not matched to a gene. Per the germline V gene, CDR1 is MGHRA and CDR2 is YSYEKL. The CDR3 contains 16 residues. In nucleotides, the CDR3 is TGCGCCAGCAGCCAAGGAGGACTAGCGAGGGCTTACGAGCAGTACTTC. Protein sequence: CASSQGGLARAYEQYF.

The chain has TRBV19 and TRBJ2-5; D is uncertain. Germline CDR1 and CDR2: LNHDA and SQIVND (reference sequence). The CDR3 runs to 13 residues. V was pared by 0 bases and J by 4 bases, with 6 bases between. DNA for the CDR3: TGTGCCAGTAGTATAGATACCGGAGAGACCCAGTACTTC. It translates to CASSIDTGETQYF.

The rearrangement joins TRBV5-5 to TRBJ1-4; TRBD1 matches 8 bases. CDR1 and CDR2 (germline): SGHKS, YYEKEE (reference sequence). This CDR3 has 16 amino acids. V was pared by 4 bases and J by 7 bases, with 12 bases of the junction left unmatched. In DNA form, the CDR3 reads TGTGCCAGCAGCCAATCCTCGACAGGGGTATTTGAAAAACTGTTTTTT. Amino acids: CASSQSSTGVFEKLFF.

To note about this clone: One end of the junction varies from germline; a read error may be responsible. This chain joins TRBV3-1 (or the pseudogene TRBV3-2) and TRBJ2-3; 12 nucleotides agree with TRBD2. Germline V gene lookup returns CDR1 LGHDT and CDR2 YNNKEL (reference sequence). CDR3 length equals 13 residues. The CDR3 spells CASSQAASGGANF. CDR3 coding DNA: TGTGCCAGCAGCCAAGCTGCTAGCGGGGGGGCGAATTTT.

The chain uses TRBV19 and TRBJ1-1; 9 bases line up with TRBD1. CDR1 and CDR2 (germline): LNHDA, SQIVND (reference sequence). V was pared by 7 bases and J by 6 bases, with 9 bases of the junction left unmatched. The CDR3 has 14 residues. The CDR3 DNA follows: TGTGCCAGTACCCCGGGACAGGGACGGTCTGAAGCTTTCTTT. It translates to CASTPGQGRSEAFF.

The J gene is TRBJ2-3, the V gene TRBV2, with TRBD1 identical over 7 bases. Unmatched junction bases numbered 5, after V lost 8 bases and J lost 0 bases. Germline CDR1 SNHLY, CDR2 FYNNEI. This CDR3 spans 14 amino acids. As DNA, the CDR3 is TGTGCCAGCGAGGGACAGACTAGCACAGATACGCAGTATTTT. Translating gives CASEGQTSTDTQYF.